Listed below are T cell receptor beta chains from one sample, sequenced in a study of blood T cell repertoires in COVID-19. Generated by immunoSEQ multiplex PCR, the TCRdb table keeps only in-frame clones and is missing some. The sample shows 300,000 to 400,000 clones, around 87% of them seen only once. Sample: peripheral blood. The receptors were sampled from a woman in her 50s who had recovered from COVID-19. Both conserved end residues are part of each CDR3. The D gene is left open where the match is weak. Only part of the rows carry a size: once, few, many, or a class if the clone is expanded.

j_call | d_call | v_call | clone_size | cdr3_aa | cdr3_nt
TRBJ1-6 | . | TRBV5-1 | . | CASSLAGGGRSPLHF | TGCGCCAGCAGCTTGGCCGGGGGGGGCAGATCACCCCTCCACTTT
TRBJ1-2 | TRBD1 | TRBV7-9 | . | CASSPPGQGVRSGYTF | TGTGCCAGCAGTCCGCCGGGACAGGGCGTCAGAAGCGGCTACACCTTC
TRBJ1-2 | . | TRBV9 | . | CASSVYIGGNYGYTF | TGTGCCAGCAGCGTATATATTGGGGGGAACTATGGCTACACCTTC
TRBJ2-1 | . | TRBV4-1 | . | CASSQEGSSYNEQFF | TGCGCCAGCAGCCAAGAAGGGAGCTCCTACAATGAGCAGTTCTTC
TRBJ2-7 | . | TRBV19 | . | CASTTTASADYEQYF | TGTGCCAGTACCACCACGGCTTCAGCGGACTACGAGCAGTACTTC
TRBJ2-2 | . | TRBV6-2/TRBV6-3 | few | CASSYNLLVPTGELFF | TGTGCCAGCAGTTACAACTTGTTGGTACCCACCGGGGAGCTGTTTTTT
TRBJ2-1 | . | TRBV11-2 | once | CASSLEANEQFF | TGTGCCAGCAGCTTAGAGGCCAATGAGCAGTTCTTC
TRBJ1-1 | TRBD1 | TRBV3-1/TRBV3-2 | few | CASSPSGQGDTEAFF | TGTGCCAGCAGCCCGTCCGGACAGGGGGACACTGAAGCTTTCTTT
TRBJ1-2 | . | TRBV19 | . | CASIASPGYGYTF | TGTGCCAGTATTGCCAGTCCTGGCTATGGCTACACCTTC
TRBJ2-2 | . | TRBV30 | . | CAWMGGGSTGELFF | TGTGCCTGGATGGGGGGAGGTAGCACCGGGGAGCTGTTTTTT
TRBJ1-6 | TRBD1 | TRBV7-9 | . | CASSLGTGSSPLHF | TGTGCCAGCAGCTTAGGGACAGGGAGCTCACCCCTCCACTTT
TRBJ2-2 | TRBD2 | TRBV4-2 | few | CASSQVAAGGPGELFF | TGTGCCAGCAGCCAAGTTGCAGCGGGGGGCCCCGGGGAGCTGTTTTTT
TRBJ2-5 | TRBD2 | TRBV28 | . | CASSRGLAGVKTQYF | TGTGCCAGCAGCCGCGGACTAGCGGGAGTAAAGACCCAGTACTTC
TRBJ2-2 | TRBD1 | TRBV7-3 | . | CASRGQGAVGELFF | TGTGCCAGCAGGGGACAGGGGGCCGTCGGGGAGCTGTTTTTT
TRBJ1-4 | TRBD1 | TRBV30 | few | CAWGPGTADEKLFF | TGTGCCTGGGGGCCGGGGACAGCGGATGAAAAACTGTTTTTT
TRBJ1-2 | . | TRBV12-3/TRBV12-4 | once | CASSLGTTSGYTF | TGTGCCAGCAGTTTAGGGACTACGTCTGGCTACACCTTC
TRBJ2-3 | . | TRBV27 | . | CASSLSGEYTDTQYF | TGTGCCAGCAGTTTATCAGGGGAATACACAGATACGCAGTATTTT
TRBJ2-1 | . | TRBV7-2 | once | CASTPRAREQFF | TGTGCCAGCACCCCCCGAGCTCGTGAGCAGTTCTTC
TRBJ1-4 | . | TRBV10-2 | . | CASRYAEKLFF | TGCGCCAGCAGGTACGCGGAAAAACTGTTTTTT
TRBJ2-7 | . | TRBV19 | . | CASSTDYSPEQYF | TGTGCCAGTAGTACCGACTATTCTCCCGAGCAGTACTTC
TRBJ2-5 | TRBD2 | TRBV6-5 | . | CASSYSLSGSGETQYF | TGTGCCAGCAGTTATTCGCTTAGCGGGAGCGGGGAGACCCAGTACTTC
TRBJ2-1 | . | TRBV5-6 | . | CASSLVRDTYNEQFF | TGTGCCAGCAGCTTGGTTCGGGACACGTACAATGAGCAGTTCTTC
TRBJ2-7 | TRBD1 | TRBV28 | . | CASRSTGGGSYEQYF | TGTGCCAGCCGAAGTACAGGGGGCGGGTCGTACGAGCAGTACTTC
TRBJ2-3 | TRBD1 | TRBV4-3 | . | CASSQRGQPFDTQYF | TGCGCCAGCAGCCAAAGGGGACAGCCTTTTGATACGCAGTATTTT
TRBJ1-2 | . | TRBV5-1 | . | CASRPGSELNYGYTF | TGCGCCAGCAGACCCGGGTCTGAACTTAACTATGGCTACACCTTC
TRBJ2-5 | . | TRBV28 | . | CASSRDLGGWETQYF | TGTGCCAGCAGCCGTGACCTTGGGGGCTGGGAGACCCAGTACTTC
TRBJ2-2 | TRBD2 | TRBV27 | . | CASSFGGVRTGELFF | TGTGCCAGCAGTTTTGGGGGGGTGCGGACCGGGGAGCTGTTTTTT